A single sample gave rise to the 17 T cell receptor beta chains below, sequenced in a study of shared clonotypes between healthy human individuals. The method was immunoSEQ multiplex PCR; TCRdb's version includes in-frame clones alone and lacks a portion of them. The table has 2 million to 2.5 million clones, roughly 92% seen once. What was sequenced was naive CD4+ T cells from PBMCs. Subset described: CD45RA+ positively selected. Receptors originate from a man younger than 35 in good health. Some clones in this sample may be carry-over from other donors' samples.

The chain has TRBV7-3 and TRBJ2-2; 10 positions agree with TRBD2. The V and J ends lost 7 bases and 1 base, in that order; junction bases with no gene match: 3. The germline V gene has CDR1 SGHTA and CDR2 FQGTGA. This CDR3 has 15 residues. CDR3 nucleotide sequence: TGTGCCAGCACCCGGACTAGCGGGAACACCGGGGAGCTGTTTTTT. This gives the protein CASTRTSGNTGELFF.

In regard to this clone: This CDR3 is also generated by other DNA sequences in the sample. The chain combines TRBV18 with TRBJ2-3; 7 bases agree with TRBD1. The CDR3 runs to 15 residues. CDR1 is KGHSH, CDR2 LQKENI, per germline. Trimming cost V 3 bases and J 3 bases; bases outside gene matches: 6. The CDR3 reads CASSPDRVGTDTQYF. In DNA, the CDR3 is TGTGCCAGCTCACCCGACAGGGTTGGTACAGATACGCAGTATTTT.

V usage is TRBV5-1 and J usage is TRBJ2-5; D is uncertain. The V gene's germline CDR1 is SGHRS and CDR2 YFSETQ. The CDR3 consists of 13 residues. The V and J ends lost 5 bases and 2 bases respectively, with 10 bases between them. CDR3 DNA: TGCGCCAGCAGAACCGGGCCGCAAGAGACCCAGTACTTC. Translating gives CASRTGPQETQYF.

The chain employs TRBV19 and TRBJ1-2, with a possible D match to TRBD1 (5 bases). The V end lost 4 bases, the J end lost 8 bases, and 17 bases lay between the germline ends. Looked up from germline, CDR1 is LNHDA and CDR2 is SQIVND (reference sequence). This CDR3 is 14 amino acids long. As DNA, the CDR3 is TGTGCCAGTAGTAGGCGTCCCGAAGGGGAAGGCTACACCTTC. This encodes CASSRRPEGEGYTF. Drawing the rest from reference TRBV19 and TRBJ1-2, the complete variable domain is DGGITQSPKYLFRKEGQNVTLSCEQNLNHDAMYWYRQDPGQGLRLIYYSQIVNDFQKGDIAEGYSVSREKKESFPLTVTSAQKNPTAFYLCASSRRPEGEGYTFGSGTRLTVV.

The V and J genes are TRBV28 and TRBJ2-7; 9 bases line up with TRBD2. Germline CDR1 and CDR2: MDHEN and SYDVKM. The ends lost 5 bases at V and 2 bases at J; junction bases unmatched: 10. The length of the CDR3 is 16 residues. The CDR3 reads CASSPRGREGPYEQYF. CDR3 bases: TGTGCCAGCAGTCCCCGGGGGCGGGAGGGTCCCTACGAGCAGTACTTC.

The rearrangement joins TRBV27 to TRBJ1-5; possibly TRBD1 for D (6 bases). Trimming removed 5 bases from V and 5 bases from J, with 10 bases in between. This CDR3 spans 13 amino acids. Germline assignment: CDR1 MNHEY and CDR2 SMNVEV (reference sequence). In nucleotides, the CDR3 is TGTGCCAGCAGTCCAAAGGGGGATCAGCCCCAGCATTTT. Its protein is CASSPKGDQPQHF.

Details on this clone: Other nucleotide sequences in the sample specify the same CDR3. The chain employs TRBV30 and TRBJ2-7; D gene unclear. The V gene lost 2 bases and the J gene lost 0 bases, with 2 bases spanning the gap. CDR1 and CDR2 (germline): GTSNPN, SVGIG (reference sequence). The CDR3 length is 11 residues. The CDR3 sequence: CAWSSSYEQYF. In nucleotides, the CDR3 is TGTGCCTGGAGTTCCTCCTACGAGCAGTACTTC.

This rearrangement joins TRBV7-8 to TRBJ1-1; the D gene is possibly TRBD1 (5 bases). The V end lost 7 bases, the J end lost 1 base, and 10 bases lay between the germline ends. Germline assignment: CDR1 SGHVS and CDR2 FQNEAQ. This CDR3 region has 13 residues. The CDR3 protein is CASTSGGNTEAFF. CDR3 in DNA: TGTGCCAGCACCTCGGGGGGGAACACTGAAGCTTTCTTT.

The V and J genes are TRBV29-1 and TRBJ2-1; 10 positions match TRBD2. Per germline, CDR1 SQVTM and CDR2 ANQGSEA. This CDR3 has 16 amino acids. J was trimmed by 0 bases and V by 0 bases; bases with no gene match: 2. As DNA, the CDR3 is TGCAGCGTTGAAGAGGGACTAGCGAGCTCCTACAATGAGCAGTTCTTC. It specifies CSVEEGLASSYNEQFF.

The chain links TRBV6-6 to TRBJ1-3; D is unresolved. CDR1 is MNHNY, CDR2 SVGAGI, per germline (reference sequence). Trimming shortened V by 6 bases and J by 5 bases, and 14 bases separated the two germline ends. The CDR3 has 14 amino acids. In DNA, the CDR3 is TGTGCCAGCAGCCTCGCAGGTGTGAGAAACACCATATATTTT. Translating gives CASSLAGVRNTIYF.

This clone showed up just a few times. In DNA, the CDR3 is TGTGCCAGCAGAGCTGACGTAAACTACACCTTC. Translation gives CASRADVNYTF. The chain joins TRBV2 to TRBJ1-2; D not certain. The CDR3 spans 11 residues. Germline V gene data show CDR1 as SNHLY and CDR2 as FYNNEI. Trimming pared 6 bases from V and 10 bases from J, leaving 12 bases between.

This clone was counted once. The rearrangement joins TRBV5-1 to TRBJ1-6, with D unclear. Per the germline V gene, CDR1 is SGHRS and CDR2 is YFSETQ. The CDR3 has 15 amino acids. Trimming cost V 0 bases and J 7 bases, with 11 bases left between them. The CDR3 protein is CASSLEGPTNSPLHF. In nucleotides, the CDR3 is TGCGCCAGCAGCTTGGAAGGGCCTACAAATTCACCCCTCCACTTT.

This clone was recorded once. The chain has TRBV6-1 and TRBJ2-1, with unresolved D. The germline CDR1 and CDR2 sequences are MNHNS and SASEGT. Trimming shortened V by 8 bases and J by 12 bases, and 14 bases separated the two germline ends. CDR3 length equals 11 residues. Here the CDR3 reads CASSPWVGQFF. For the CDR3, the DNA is TGTGCCAGCTCCCCTTGGGTTGGGCAGTTCTTC.

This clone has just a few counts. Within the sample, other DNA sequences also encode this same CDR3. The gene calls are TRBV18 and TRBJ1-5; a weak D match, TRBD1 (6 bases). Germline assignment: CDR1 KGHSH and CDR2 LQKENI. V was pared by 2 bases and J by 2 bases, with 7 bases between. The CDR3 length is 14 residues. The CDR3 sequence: CASSPSGGNQPQHF. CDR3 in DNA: TGTGCCAGCTCACCATCAGGGGGCAATCAGCCCCAGCATTTT.

CDR3 coding DNA: TGTGCCAGCTCACCGACTAGCGGAGGGGGCAAAAACATTCAGTACTTC. Translating it yields CASSPTSGGGKNIQYF. This sequence joins TRBV18 and TRBJ2-4, with 9 bases matching TRBD2. V dropped 3 bases and J dropped 3; count of bases not matched to a gene: 6. Germline CDR1 KGHSH, CDR2 LQKENI. This CDR3 is 16 amino acids long.

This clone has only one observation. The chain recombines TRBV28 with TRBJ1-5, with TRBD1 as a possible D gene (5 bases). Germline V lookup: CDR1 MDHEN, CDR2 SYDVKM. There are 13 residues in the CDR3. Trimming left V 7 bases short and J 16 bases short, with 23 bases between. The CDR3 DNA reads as TGTGCCAGCAACTATAGGGGTCCCGGCCCCCTACATTTT. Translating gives CASNYRGPGPLHF.

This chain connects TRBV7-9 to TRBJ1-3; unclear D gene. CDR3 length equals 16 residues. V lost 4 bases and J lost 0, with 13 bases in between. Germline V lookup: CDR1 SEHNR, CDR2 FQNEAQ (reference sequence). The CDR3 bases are TGTGCCAGCAGCTCCGGACTGATACACTCTGGAAACACCATATATTTT. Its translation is CASSSGLIHSGNTIYF.